Included here is one T cell receptor beta chain sequence, with context. The data were obtained in a study of siplizumab effects on memory and regulatory T cells. Here immunoSEQ multiplex PCR was the method, and the copy in TCRdb shows in-frame clones only, minus some. Among about 110,000 clones listed, around 90% were seen once. The CDR3 runs 14 residues. Losses at the gene ends were 4 bases for V and 6 bases for J; bases not matched to a gene: 6. Germline CDR1 and CDR2: WSHSY and SAAADI. The sequence was obtained from a human donor in good health. The rearrangement joins TRBV10-2 to TRBJ2-7; 10 bases are shared with TRBD1. Sequencing used Tregs sorted from blood. CDR3 DNA: TGCGCCAGCAGTGCCGGGACAGGGGACTTCGAGCAGTACTTC. Protein: CASSAGTGDFEQYF.